This record concerns one T cell receptor (beta chain) sequence. The V gene end was trimmed by 4 bases and the J gene end by 14 bases; junction bases not matched to a gene: 13. This CDR3 region has 15 residues. Germline assignment: CDR1 SGHTA and CDR2 FQGTGA. This sample stems from a study of blood T cell repertoires in COVID-19. The overall study: The United States, Italy and Spain were the sources of the acute and convalescent COVID-19 samples.

Using immunoSEQ multiplex PCR, the repertoire was profiled, and TCRdb retains in-frame clones only, with some absent. In the table there are some 200,000 clones, around 80% of which are singletons. The chain combines TRBV7-3 with TRBJ2-5; 13 nucleotides line up with TRBD2. This TCR derives from a woman in her 70s with acute or convalescent COVID-19. The material sequenced was peripheral blood. The CDR3 DNA follows: TGTGCCAGCAGCTCGTCGACTAGCGGGGGGTTTCCGCTCTACTTC. Protein sequence: CASSSSTSGGFPLYF.